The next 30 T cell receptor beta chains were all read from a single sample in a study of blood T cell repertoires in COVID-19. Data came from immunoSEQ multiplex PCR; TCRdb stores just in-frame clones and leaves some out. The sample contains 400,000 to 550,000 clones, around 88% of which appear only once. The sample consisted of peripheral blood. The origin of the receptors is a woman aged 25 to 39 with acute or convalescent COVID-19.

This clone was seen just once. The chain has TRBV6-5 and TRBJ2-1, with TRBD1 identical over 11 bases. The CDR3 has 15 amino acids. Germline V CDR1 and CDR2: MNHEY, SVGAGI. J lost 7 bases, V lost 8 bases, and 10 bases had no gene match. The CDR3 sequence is CASPKGQGVGNEQFF. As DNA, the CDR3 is TGTGCCAGCCCGAAGGGACAGGGGGTCGGAAATGAGCAGTTCTTC.

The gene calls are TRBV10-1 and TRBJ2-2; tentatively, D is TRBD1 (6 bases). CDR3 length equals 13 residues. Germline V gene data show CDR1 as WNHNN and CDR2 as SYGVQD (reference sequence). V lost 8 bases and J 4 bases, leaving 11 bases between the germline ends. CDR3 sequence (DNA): TGCGCCAGCCAGGGGCTTGGCACCGGGGAGCTGTTTTTT. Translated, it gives CASQGLGTGELFF.

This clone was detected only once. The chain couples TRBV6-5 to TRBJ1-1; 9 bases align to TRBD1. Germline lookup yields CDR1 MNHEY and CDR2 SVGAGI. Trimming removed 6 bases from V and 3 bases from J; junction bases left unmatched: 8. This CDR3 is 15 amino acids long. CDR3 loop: CASSLTGGWDTEAFF. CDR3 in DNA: TGTGCCAGCAGCTTGACAGGGGGGTGGGACACTGAAGCTTTCTTT.

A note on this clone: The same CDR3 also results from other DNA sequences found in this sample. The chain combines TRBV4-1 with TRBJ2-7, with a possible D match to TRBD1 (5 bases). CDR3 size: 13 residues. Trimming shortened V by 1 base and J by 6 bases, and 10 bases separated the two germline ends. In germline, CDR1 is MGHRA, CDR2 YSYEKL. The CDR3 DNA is TGCGCCAGCAGCCAAGTCGAAGGGGTCGAGCAGTACTTC. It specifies CASSQVEGVEQYF.

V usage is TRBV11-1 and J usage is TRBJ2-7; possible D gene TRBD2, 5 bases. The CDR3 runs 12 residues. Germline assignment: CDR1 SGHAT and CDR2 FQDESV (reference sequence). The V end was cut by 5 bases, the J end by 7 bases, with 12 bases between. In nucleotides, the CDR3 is TGTGCCAGCAGCGGTGGTCCGGGGGAGCAGTACTTC. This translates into CASSGGPGEQYF.

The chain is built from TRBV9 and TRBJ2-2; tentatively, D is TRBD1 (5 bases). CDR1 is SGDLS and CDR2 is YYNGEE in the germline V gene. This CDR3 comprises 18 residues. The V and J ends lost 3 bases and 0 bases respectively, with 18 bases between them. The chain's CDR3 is CASSGTNSGYANTGELFF. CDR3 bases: TGTGCCAGCAGCGGGACAAATTCAGGGTACGCGAACACCGGGGAGCTGTTTTTT.

Written as DNA, the CDR3 is TGTGCCAGCAGTTTAGAGGGGGCGGCCGCCGATCAGCCCCAGCATTTT. Translating gives CASSLEGAAADQPQHF. The J gene is TRBJ1-5, the V gene TRBV28; TRBD1 matches 7 bases. V dropped 2 bases and J dropped 5; count of bases not matched to a gene: 9. In germline, CDR1 is MDHEN, CDR2 SYDVKM. This CDR3 contains 16 residues.

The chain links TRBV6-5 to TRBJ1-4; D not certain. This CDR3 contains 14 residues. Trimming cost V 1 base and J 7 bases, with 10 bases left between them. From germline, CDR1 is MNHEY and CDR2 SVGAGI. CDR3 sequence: CASSYYRRGEKLFF. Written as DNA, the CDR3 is TGTGCCAGCAGTTACTACCGCCGGGGTGAAAAACTGTTTTTT.

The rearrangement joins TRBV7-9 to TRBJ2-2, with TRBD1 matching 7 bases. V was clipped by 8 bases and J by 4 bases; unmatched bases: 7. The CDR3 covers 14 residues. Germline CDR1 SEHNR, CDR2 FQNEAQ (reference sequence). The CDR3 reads CASRKGAGTGELFF. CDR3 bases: TGTGCCAGCCGGAAGGGGGCCGGCACCGGGGAGCTGTTTTTT.

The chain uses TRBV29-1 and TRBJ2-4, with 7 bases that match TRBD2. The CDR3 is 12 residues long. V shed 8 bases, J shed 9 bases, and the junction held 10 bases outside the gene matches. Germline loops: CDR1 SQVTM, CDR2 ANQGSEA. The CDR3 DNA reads TGCAGCTTCCGGGGCGGCGGGGGCATTCAGTACTTC. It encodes CSFRGGGGIQYF. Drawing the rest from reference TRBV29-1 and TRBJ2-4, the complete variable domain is SAVISQKPSRDICQRGTSLTIQCQVDSQVTMMFWYRQQPGQSLTLIATANQGSEATYESGFVIDKFPISRPNLTFSTLTVSNMSPEDSSIYLCSFRGGGGIQYFGAGTRLSVL.

In nucleotides, the CDR3 is TGCAGCGTTGGCAGGAATAACTATGGCTACACCTTC. Residues: CSVGRNNYGYTF. The V call is TRBV29-1, the J call TRBJ1-2, with unresolved D. V shed 4 bases and J shed 1 base, with 7 bases lying between them. In germline, CDR1 is SQVTM, CDR2 ANQGSEA. The CDR3 is made up of 12 amino acids.

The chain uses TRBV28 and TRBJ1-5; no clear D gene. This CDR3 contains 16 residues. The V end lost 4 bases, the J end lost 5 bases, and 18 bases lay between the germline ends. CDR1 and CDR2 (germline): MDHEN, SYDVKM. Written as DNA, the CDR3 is TGTGCCAGCAGTTCGAGGGATCACCGATTGTATCAGCCCCAGCATTTT. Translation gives CASSSRDHRLYQPQHF.

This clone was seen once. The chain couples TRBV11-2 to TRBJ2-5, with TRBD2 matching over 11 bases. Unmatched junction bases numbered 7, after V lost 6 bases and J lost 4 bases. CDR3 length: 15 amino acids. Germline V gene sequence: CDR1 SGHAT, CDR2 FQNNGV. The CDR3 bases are TGTGCCAGCAGTCCTCTAGCGGGGGGACGAGAGACCCAGTACTTC. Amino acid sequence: CASSPLAGGRETQYF.

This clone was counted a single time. DNA for the CDR3: TGTGCCAGCAGCCCCATCCAAGGGGCAACAGATACGCAGTATTTT. This sequence encodes CASSPIQGATDTQYF. V usage is TRBV7-2 and J usage is TRBJ2-3; perhaps TRBD1 as D (5 bases). There are 15 residues in the CDR3. V shed 5 bases and J shed 3 bases, with 15 bases lying between them. CDR1 is SGHTA and CDR2 is FQGNSA in the germline V gene.

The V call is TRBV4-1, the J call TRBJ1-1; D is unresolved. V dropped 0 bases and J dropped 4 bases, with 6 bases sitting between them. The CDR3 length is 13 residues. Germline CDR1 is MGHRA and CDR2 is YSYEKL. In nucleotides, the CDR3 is TGCGCCAGCAGCCAAGAAACGCGCACTGAAGCTTTCTTT. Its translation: CASSQETRTEAFF.

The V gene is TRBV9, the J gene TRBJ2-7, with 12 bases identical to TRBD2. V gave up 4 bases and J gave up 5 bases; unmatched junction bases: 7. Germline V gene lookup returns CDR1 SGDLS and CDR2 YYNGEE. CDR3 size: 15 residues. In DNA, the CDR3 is TGTGCCAGCAGCCCTCCTAGCGGGGGGGCCCACGAGCAGTACTTC. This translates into CASSPPSGGAHEQYF.

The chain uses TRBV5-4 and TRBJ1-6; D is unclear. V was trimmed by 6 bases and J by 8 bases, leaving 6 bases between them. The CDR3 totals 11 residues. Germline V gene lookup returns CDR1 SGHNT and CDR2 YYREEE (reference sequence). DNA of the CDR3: TGTGCCAGCACTCCCCATTCACCCCTCCACTTT. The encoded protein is CASTPHSPLHF.

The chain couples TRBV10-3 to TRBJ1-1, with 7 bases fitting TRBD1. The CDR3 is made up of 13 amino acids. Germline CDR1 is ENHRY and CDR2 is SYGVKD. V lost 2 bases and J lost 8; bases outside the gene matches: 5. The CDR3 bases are TGTGCCATCAGTGAGATGGGACAGCAGGAAGCTTTCTTT. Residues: CAISEMGQQEAFF.

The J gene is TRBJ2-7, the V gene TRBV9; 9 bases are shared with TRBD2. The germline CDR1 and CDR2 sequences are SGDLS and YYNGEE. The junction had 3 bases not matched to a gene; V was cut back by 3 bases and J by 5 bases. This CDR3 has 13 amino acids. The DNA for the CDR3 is TGTGCCAGCAGCGCTAGCGGGGTGAACGAGCAGTACTTC. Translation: CASSASGVNEQYF.

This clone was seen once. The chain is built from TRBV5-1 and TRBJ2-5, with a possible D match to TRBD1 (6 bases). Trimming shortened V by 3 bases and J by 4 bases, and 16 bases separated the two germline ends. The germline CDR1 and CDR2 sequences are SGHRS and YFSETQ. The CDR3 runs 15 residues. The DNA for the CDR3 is TGCGCCAGCAGCTCGGCTACAGGGTATGGAGAGACCCAGTACTTC. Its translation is CASSSATGYGETQYF. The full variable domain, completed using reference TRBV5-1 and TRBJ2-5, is KAGVTQTPRYLIKTRGQQVTLSCSPISGHRSVSWYQQTPGQGLQFLFEYFSETQRNKGNFPGRFSGRQFSNSRSEMNVSTLELGDSALYLCASSSATGYGETQYFGPGTRLLVL.

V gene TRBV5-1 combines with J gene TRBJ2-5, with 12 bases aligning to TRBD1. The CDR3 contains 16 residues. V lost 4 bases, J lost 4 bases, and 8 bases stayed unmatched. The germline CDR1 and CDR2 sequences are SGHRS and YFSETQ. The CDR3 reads CASSLEGQGATETQYF. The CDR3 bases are TGCGCCAGCAGCCTCGAGGGACAGGGGGCTACAGAGACCCAGTACTTC.

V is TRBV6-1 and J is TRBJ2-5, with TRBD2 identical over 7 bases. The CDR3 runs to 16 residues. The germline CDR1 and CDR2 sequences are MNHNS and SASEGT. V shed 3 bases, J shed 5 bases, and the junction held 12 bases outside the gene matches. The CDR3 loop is CASSDPEYAGGETQYF. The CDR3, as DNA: TGTGCCAGCAGTGATCCCGAATATGCCGGGGGGGAGACCCAGTACTTC.

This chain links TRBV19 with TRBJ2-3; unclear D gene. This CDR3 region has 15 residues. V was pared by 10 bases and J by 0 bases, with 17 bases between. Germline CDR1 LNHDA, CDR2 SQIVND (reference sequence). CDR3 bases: TGTGCCACCCTATCCCCAGGATCTAGCACAGATACGCAGTATTTT. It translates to CATLSPGSSTDTQYF.

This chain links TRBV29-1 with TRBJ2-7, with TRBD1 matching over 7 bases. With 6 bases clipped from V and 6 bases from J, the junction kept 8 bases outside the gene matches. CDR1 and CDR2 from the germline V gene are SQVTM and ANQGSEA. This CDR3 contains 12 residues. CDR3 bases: TGCAGCGTCCAACAGGGGAATGGCGAGCAGTACTTC. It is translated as CSVQQGNGEQYF.

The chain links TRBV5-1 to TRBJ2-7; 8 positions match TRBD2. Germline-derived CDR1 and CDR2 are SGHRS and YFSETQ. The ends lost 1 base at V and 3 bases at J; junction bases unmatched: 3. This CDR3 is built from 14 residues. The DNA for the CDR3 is TGCGCCAGCAGCTTGCGCGGGGGGCGCTACGAGCAGTACTTC. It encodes CASSLRGGRYEQYF.

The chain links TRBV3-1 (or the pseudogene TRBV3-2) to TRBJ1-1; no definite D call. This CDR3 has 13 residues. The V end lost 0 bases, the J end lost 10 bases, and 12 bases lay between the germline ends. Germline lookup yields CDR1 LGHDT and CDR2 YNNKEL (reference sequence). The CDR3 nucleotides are TGTGCCAGCAGCCAAGATTGGAGGACCCGAGCTTTCTTT. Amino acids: CASSQDWRTRAFF.

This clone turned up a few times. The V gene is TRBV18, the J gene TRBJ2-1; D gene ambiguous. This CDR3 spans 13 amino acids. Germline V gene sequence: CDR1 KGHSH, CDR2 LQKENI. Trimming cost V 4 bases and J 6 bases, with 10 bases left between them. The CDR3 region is CASSLDSGNEQFF. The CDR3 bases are TGTGCCAGCTCACTAGACTCCGGCAATGAGCAGTTCTTC.

The CDR3, as DNA: TGTGCCAGCACCCCAAATGGGCGTGAATCCTACAATGAGCAGTTCTTC. This translates into CASTPNGRESYNEQFF. The chain recombines TRBV11-2 with TRBJ2-1; no reliable D call. Germline values: CDR1 SGHAT, CDR2 FQNNGV. There are 16 residues in the CDR3. The V end was cut by 7 bases, the J end by 1 base, with 17 bases between.

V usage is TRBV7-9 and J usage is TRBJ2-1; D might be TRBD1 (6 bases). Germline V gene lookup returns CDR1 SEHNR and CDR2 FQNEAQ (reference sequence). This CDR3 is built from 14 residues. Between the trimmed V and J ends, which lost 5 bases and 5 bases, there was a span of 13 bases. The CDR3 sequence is CASSHRESHNEQFF. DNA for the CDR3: TGTGCCAGCAGCCACAGGGAATCCCACAATGAGCAGTTCTTC.

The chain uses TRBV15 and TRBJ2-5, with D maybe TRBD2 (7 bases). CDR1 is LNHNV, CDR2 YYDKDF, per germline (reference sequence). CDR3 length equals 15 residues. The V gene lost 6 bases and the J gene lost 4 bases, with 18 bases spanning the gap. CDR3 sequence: CATRHGGANGETQYF. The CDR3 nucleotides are TGTGCCACCAGACATGGGGGGGCGAACGGAGAGACCCAGTACTTC.